The entry below gives a single TCR beta chain sequence along with its context. Antigen specificity is unknown. These data are taken from a study of T cell responses to AZD1222 COVID-19 vaccine. Assay used: immunoSEQ multiplex PCR; TCRdb lists only in-frame clones, some missing. In the table there are 140,000 to 150,000 clones, 80% to 85% of which are singletons. Regarding the study as a whole: There were repertoire samples only from the period after the peak T cell response.

The material sequenced was peripheral blood, taken on day 0 of MenACWY control vaccination. The sequence was collected from an adult in good health.

This chain's CDR3 is CASSPLAGGDYTDTQYF. In nucleotides, the CDR3 is TGTGCCAGCTCACCACTAGCGGGGGGGGACTACACAGATACGCAGTATTTT. The V call is TRBV18, the J call TRBJ2-3; 11 nucleotides line up with TRBD2. This CDR3 comprises 17 residues. V was pared by 1 base and J by 2 bases, with 5 bases of the junction left unmatched. Per the germline V gene, CDR1 is KGHSH and CDR2 is LQKENI.